This T cell receptor (beta chain) was observed in a study of T cells in localized non-small cell lung cancer. Germline V lookup: CDR1 MDHEN, CDR2 SYDVKM. This CDR3 has 16 amino acids. With 2 bases removed from V and 0 bases from J, the gap between germline ends came to 12 bases. Notes on the study in general: Greater blood T cell density accompanied longer overall survival. Within adjacent lung there appeared a median approximately 58 of the top 100 tumor clones. Sequencing covered just one tumor region, so heterogeneity cannot be ruled out.

Notes on this clone: Its cognate antigen is unknown.

Libraries were prepared by immunoSEQ multiplex PCR; TCRdb keeps only in-frame clonotypes and omits some of them. The sample yields roughly 26,000 clones, over 70% seen once. This specimen was peripheral blood, taken before any cancer treatment. The chain carries TRBV28 and TRBJ2-3; D may correspond to TRBD1 or TRBD2 (5 bases each). This clonotype originated in a man aged 35 to 70 with stage III squamous cell lung carcinoma. CDR3 in DNA: TGTGCCAGCAGTTTACCGGGGCAGGGTAGCACAGATACGCAGTATTTT. Translated: CASSLPGQGSTDTQYF.